These T cell receptor beta chains were read from a single sample in a study of human T cells and chemical hapten exposure. TCRdb fed the 5' RACE reads into MiXCR, producing one record per CDR3 protein. The table lists about 81,000 distinct CDR3 sequences, more than 15% of them singletons. The receptors shown here come from a female donor in good health. Each CDR3 is given with its conserved first and last residue. Fields, in order: D gene, V gene, J gene, clone size, CDR3 DNA, CDR3 protein. D genes are given only for firm matches. Clone size appears in some rows only: once, few, many, or a class for an expanded clone.

d_call: TRBD2; v_call: TRBV5-1; j_call: TRBJ2-1; clone_size: few; cdr3_nt: TGCGCCAGCAGCCGGGGGGGGACCTACAATGAGCAGTTCTTC; cdr3_aa: CASSRGGTYNEQFF
d_call: TRBD2; v_call: TRBV7-2; j_call: TRBJ2-1; clone_size: few; cdr3_nt: TGTGCCAGCAGCTTAGTGGTAGCGGGGCATGAGCAGTTCTTC; cdr3_aa: CASSLVVAGHEQFF
d_call: NA; v_call: TRBV6-1; j_call: TRBJ1-2; clone_size: NA; cdr3_nt: TGTGCCAGCAGTTTCACAGGGCCTAACTATGGCTACACCTTC; cdr3_aa: CASSFTGPNYGYTF
d_call: TRBD1; v_call: TRBV7-2; j_call: TRBJ1-1; clone_size: medium-sized; cdr3_nt: TGTGCCAGCAGCTCGAGGACAGGCTTGAACACTGAAGCTTTCTTT; cdr3_aa: CASSSRTGLNTEAFF
d_call: TRBD1; v_call: TRBV29-1; j_call: TRBJ2-7; clone_size: NA; cdr3_nt: TGCAGCGTTTTGGGACAGTTCAACGAGCAGTACTTC; cdr3_aa: CSVLGQFNEQYF
d_call: NA; v_call: TRBV30; j_call: TRBJ2-5; clone_size: NA; cdr3_nt: TGTGCCTGGAGTGTTCTCGGCTCCGGGACCCAGTACTTC; cdr3_aa: CAWSVLGSGTQYF
d_call: NA; v_call: TRBV20-1; j_call: TRBJ1-5; clone_size: few; cdr3_nt: TGCAGTGCTAGCAGGGCGGGCAATCAGCCCCAGCATTTT; cdr3_aa: CSASRAGNQPQHF
d_call: NA; v_call: TRBV10-3; j_call: TRBJ1-5; clone_size: few; cdr3_nt: TGTGCCATCAGTGAGGGGGTTGGGCAGCCCCAGCATTTT; cdr3_aa: CAISEGVGQPQHF
d_call: NA; v_call: TRBV24-1; j_call: TRBJ2-3; clone_size: NA; cdr3_nt: TGTGCCACCAGTGATTTGTTTTGGGATACGCAGTATTTT; cdr3_aa: CATSDLFWDTQYF
d_call: TRBD2; v_call: TRBV15; j_call: TRBJ2-1; clone_size: many; cdr3_nt: TGTGCCACCAGCAGCGGGACTAGCGACTACAATGAGCAGTTCTTC; cdr3_aa: CATSSGTSDYNEQFF
d_call: NA; v_call: TRBV6-1; j_call: TRBJ2-6; clone_size: NA; cdr3_nt: TGTGCCAGCAGTTCCCGACAGTCTGGGGCCAACGTCCTGACTTTC; cdr3_aa: CASSSRQSGANVLTF
d_call: NA; v_call: TRBV9; j_call: TRBJ1-3; clone_size: few; cdr3_nt: TGTGCCAGCAGCGCCCTGGACGTACGCTCTGGAAACACCATATATTTT; cdr3_aa: CASSALDVRSGNTIYF
d_call: TRBD2; v_call: TRBV18; j_call: TRBJ2-7; clone_size: NA; cdr3_nt: TGTGCCAGCTCACCACCGGCGGGAGGGCCCCACGAGCAGTACTTC; cdr3_aa: CASSPPAGGPHEQYF
d_call: TRBD2; v_call: TRBV3-1; j_call: TRBJ2-2; clone_size: few; cdr3_nt: TGTGCCAGCAGCCAAACGGCTAGCGGGACCGGGGAGCTGTTTTTT; cdr3_aa: CASSQTASGTGELFF
d_call: NA; v_call: TRBV29-1; j_call: TRBJ1-1; clone_size: NA; cdr3_nt: TGCAGCGCACACCTGACGTCAATGAACACTGAAGCTTTCTTT; cdr3_aa: CSAHLTSMNTEAFF
d_call: NA; v_call: TRBV19; j_call: TRBJ1-5; clone_size: many; cdr3_nt: TGTGCCAGTAGTCCTGCCGGGACTAATCAGCCCCAGCATTTT; cdr3_aa: CASSPAGTNQPQHF
d_call: NA; v_call: TRBV7-9; j_call: TRBJ2-5; clone_size: few; cdr3_nt: TGTGCCAGCAGCTTAACAACCCAAGAGACCCAGTACTTC; cdr3_aa: CASSLTTQETQYF
d_call: NA; v_call: TRBV28; j_call: TRBJ2-7; clone_size: many; cdr3_nt: TGTGCCAGCAGCCCCCGGTGGGCCGTCGAGCAGTACTTC; cdr3_aa: CASSPRWAVEQYF
d_call: NA; v_call: TRBV20-1; j_call: TRBJ2-3; clone_size: NA; cdr3_nt: TGCAGTGCCCGAGGGGTTACGCAGTATTTT; cdr3_aa: CSARGVTQYF
d_call: NA; v_call: TRBV5-1; j_call: TRBJ1-4; clone_size: NA; cdr3_nt: TGCGCCAGCAGCCGCGGACAGACAACTAATGAAAAACTGTTTTTT; cdr3_aa: CASSRGQTTNEKLFF
d_call: NA; v_call: TRBV5-6; j_call: TRBJ1-1; clone_size: NA; cdr3_nt: TGTGCCAGCAGCTTTGGGTCAATGATAAACACTGAAGCTTTCTTT; cdr3_aa: CASSFGSMINTEAFF
d_call: TRBD2; v_call: TRBV29-1; j_call: TRBJ2-1; clone_size: NA; cdr3_nt: TGCAGCGTTGAAGGCCATCAGGGGGGACTAGCAGGGAATGAGCAGTTCTTC; cdr3_aa: CSVEGHQGGLAGNEQFF
d_call: NA; v_call: TRBV6-2/TRBV6-3; j_call: TRBJ1-2; clone_size: few; cdr3_nt: TGTGCCAGCAGTAGGACAGAAGACTATGGCTACACCTTC; cdr3_aa: CASSRTEDYGYTF
d_call: TRBD1; v_call: TRBV29-1; j_call: TRBJ1-4; clone_size: NA; cdr3_nt: TGCAGCGTCGACCTGGACAGGGGAGGCGAAAAACTGTTTTTT; cdr3_aa: CSVDLDRGGEKLFF
d_call: NA; v_call: TRBV7-9; j_call: TRBJ2-3; clone_size: few; cdr3_nt: TGTGCCAGCAGCTTTAGGGGACACGGAGATACGCAGTATTTT; cdr3_aa: CASSFRGHGDTQYF
d_call: NA; v_call: TRBV30; j_call: TRBJ2-3; clone_size: NA; cdr3_nt: TGTGCCTGGAGTATAGGACACTCCACAGATACGCAGTATTTT; cdr3_aa: CAWSIGHSTDTQYF
d_call: NA; v_call: TRBV20-1; j_call: TRBJ1-6; clone_size: few; cdr3_nt: TGCAGTGCTAGAGACGGGGATTATAATTCACCCCTCCACTTT; cdr3_aa: CSARDGDYNSPLHF
d_call: TRBD2; v_call: TRBV29-1; j_call: TRBJ2-5; clone_size: NA; cdr3_nt: TGCAGCGTAGGACTAGCGGGGACCCAGTACTTC; cdr3_aa: CSVGLAGTQYF
d_call: NA; v_call: TRBV4-1; j_call: TRBJ2-7; clone_size: few; cdr3_nt: TGCGCCAGCAGCCCCACCCCTGCAGCCTCCTACGAGCAGTACTTC; cdr3_aa: CASSPTPAASYEQYF
d_call: NA; v_call: TRBV3-1; j_call: TRBJ1-6; clone_size: NA; cdr3_nt: TGTGCCAGCAGCCAGACAAATAATTCACCCCTCCACTTT; cdr3_aa: CASSQTNNSPLHF
d_call: NA; v_call: TRBV10-3; j_call: TRBJ1-2; clone_size: few; cdr3_nt: TGTGCCATCAGTGGGACAGAACTTAACTATGGCTACACCTTC; cdr3_aa: CAISGTELNYGYTF
d_call: NA; v_call: TRBV12-3/TRBV12-4; j_call: TRBJ1-3; clone_size: NA; cdr3_nt: TGTGCCAGCGGTTTCGGAGTCCCCTCTGGAAACACCATATATTTT; cdr3_aa: CASGFGVPSGNTIYF
d_call: NA; v_call: TRBV6-1; j_call: TRBJ1-2; clone_size: NA; cdr3_nt: TGTGCCAGCAGTGAAAAGTTCGATGGGAACTATGGCTACACCTTC; cdr3_aa: CASSEKFDGNYGYTF
d_call: TRBD2; v_call: TRBV7-6; j_call: TRBJ2-3; clone_size: NA; cdr3_nt: TGTGCCAGCAGCTTTAGCGGGGACGGCACAGATACGCAGTATTTT; cdr3_aa: CASSFSGDGTDTQYF
d_call: TRBD1; v_call: TRBV5-1; j_call: TRBJ1-5; clone_size: many; cdr3_nt: TGCGCCAGCAGCTTGGGACAGGGGGCTTCTCAGCCCCAGCATTTT; cdr3_aa: CASSLGQGASQPQHF
d_call: NA; v_call: TRBV5-4; j_call: TRBJ2-4; clone_size: NA; cdr3_nt: TGTGCCAGCAGCTTGTCCCTAGCCAAAAACATTCAGTACTTC; cdr3_aa: CASSLSLAKNIQYF
d_call: TRBD2; v_call: TRBV7-2; j_call: TRBJ2-1; clone_size: once; cdr3_nt: TGTGCCAGCAGCGCCCTAGCGGGAATTTCCTACAATGAGCAGTTCTTC; cdr3_aa: CASSALAGISYNEQFF
d_call: NA; v_call: TRBV30; j_call: TRBJ2-3; clone_size: NA; cdr3_nt: TGTGCCTGGAGCCCCGGGCGCGAGACAGATACGCAGTATTTT; cdr3_aa: CAWSPGRETDTQYF
d_call: NA; v_call: TRBV20-1; j_call: TRBJ1-1; clone_size: NA; cdr3_nt: TGCAGTGCTAGTTGGACCTTGAACACTGAAGCTTTCTTT; cdr3_aa: CSASWTLNTEAFF
d_call: TRBD1; v_call: TRBV10-2; j_call: TRBJ1-1; clone_size: NA; cdr3_nt: TGCGCCAGCAGCTCAACAGGGGGCGAGACTGAAGCTTTCTTT; cdr3_aa: CASSSTGGETEAFF
d_call: NA; v_call: TRBV6-4; j_call: TRBJ1-1; clone_size: few; cdr3_nt: TGTGCCAGCAGTGTGACAGAGAACACTGAAGCTTTCTTT; cdr3_aa: CASSVTENTEAFF
d_call: NA; v_call: TRBV6-5; j_call: TRBJ2-1; clone_size: few; cdr3_nt: TGTGCCAGCAGTTACGGTTTTTCTTCCTACAATGAGCAGTTCTTC; cdr3_aa: CASSYGFSSYNEQFF
d_call: NA; v_call: TRBV14; j_call: TRBJ2-7; clone_size: few; cdr3_nt: TGTGCCAGCAGCTGGGGGCGATACGAGCAGTACTTC; cdr3_aa: CASSWGRYEQYF
d_call: NA; v_call: TRBV7-9; j_call: TRBJ1-1; clone_size: NA; cdr3_nt: TGTGCCAGCAGCTTAGCCGGCCAGAATGGGGCTTTCTTT; cdr3_aa: CASSLAGQNGAFF
d_call: TRBD1; v_call: TRBV5-6; j_call: TRBJ2-7; clone_size: few; cdr3_nt: TGTGCCAGCAGCTTCTACAGGGGGCAGAACTCCTACGAGCAGTACTTC; cdr3_aa: CASSFYRGQNSYEQYF
d_call: TRBD2; v_call: TRBV12-3/TRBV12-4; j_call: TRBJ2-3; clone_size: many; cdr3_nt: TGTGCCAGCAGTTTAAGTCTACTTGGGACTAGCGGGAGGCGAAGCACAGATACGCAGTATTTT; cdr3_aa: CASSLSLLGTSGRRSTDTQYF
d_call: NA; v_call: TRBV29-1; j_call: TRBJ1-1; clone_size: few; cdr3_nt: TGCAGCGTTGCGAACCCCTCAGGGGAGGCTTTCTTT; cdr3_aa: CSVANPSGEAFF
d_call: NA; v_call: TRBV2; j_call: TRBJ1-6; clone_size: few; cdr3_nt: TGTGCCAGCAGCAGTAATTCACCCCTCCACTTT; cdr3_aa: CASSSNSPLHF
d_call: TRBD1; v_call: TRBV6-1; j_call: TRBJ1-2; clone_size: NA; cdr3_nt: TGTGCCAGCAGTGAAGAGACAGGGCCCCTCTATGGCTACACCTTC; cdr3_aa: CASSEETGPLYGYTF
d_call: TRBD1; v_call: TRBV6-2/TRBV6-3; j_call: TRBJ2-5; clone_size: NA; cdr3_nt: TGTGCCAGCAGAAGCGGACAGGGACAAGAGACCCAGTACTTC; cdr3_aa: CASRSGQGQETQYF
d_call: NA; v_call: TRBV7-2; j_call: TRBJ2-5; clone_size: NA; cdr3_nt: TGTGCCAGCAGCTTATCGTGGGCAGAGACCCAGTACTTC; cdr3_aa: CASSLSWAETQYF
d_call: NA; v_call: TRBV18; j_call: TRBJ1-1; clone_size: few; cdr3_nt: TGTGCCAGCTCACCACTCGGACTGAACACTGAAGCTTTCTTT; cdr3_aa: CASSPLGLNTEAFF
d_call: NA; v_call: TRBV2; j_call: TRBJ1-1; clone_size: few; cdr3_nt: TGTGCCAGCAGTGCCCGGGGGGACACTGAAGCTTTCTTT; cdr3_aa: CASSARGDTEAFF
d_call: NA; v_call: TRBV20-1; j_call: TRBJ2-5; clone_size: NA; cdr3_nt: TGCAGTGCTAGAGATTCTAGGTGTGAGACCCAGTACTTC; cdr3_aa: CSARDSRCETQYF